This T cell receptor beta chain was observed in a study of Graves' ophthalmopathy and Graves' hyperthyroidism (dated by TCRdb to 2017 to 2018). Turning to the overall study: Hyperthyroidism was considered stable if no progression to ophthalmopathy occurred within 18 months of follow-up. Following sample collection, hyperthyroidism patients were given methimazole at a starting dose of 30 mg daily, and ophthalmopathy patients were given high-dose intravenous methylprednisolone. TCR beta repertoire signatures were used to distinguish Graves' ophthalmopathy from Graves' hyperthyroidism and to predict progression to ophthalmopathy. An independent validation cohort was composed of some 19 hyperthyroidism patients and around 16 patients who later progressed from hyperthyroidism to ophthalmopathy. A discovery set of 100 patients (about 45 ophthalmopathy, about 55 stable hyperthyroidism) was enrolled to explore V-J signatures distinguishing ophthalmopathy from hyperthyroidism. In total, some 130 blood samples were TCR-sequenced: some 43 ophthalmopathy, roughly 80 hyperthyroidism and around 17 hyperthyroidism-to-ophthalmopathy patients. In over five hyperthyroidism patients, the T-cell repertoires found in thyroid tissue were compared with those found in blood. The investigation overall reported the following: Sample size was not predetermined statistically, and investigators were not blinded to group allocation. Most expanded thyroid clonotypes with frequency above 0.001 were also detected in blood, suggesting blood repertoires may reflect the thyroid immune response. In validation, the model predicted ophthalmopathy progression with about 70% sensitivity and about 73% specificity; roughly 11 predicted patients were CT-confirmed with GO in a median of approximately 6.5 months. In cross-validation, the 13-signature model distinguished ophthalmopathy from stable hyperthyroidism with approximately 90% sensitivity and approximately 81% specificity, while in the test set the corresponding values were approximately 80% and 75%.

V was cut back by 5 bases and J by 2 bases, leaving a gap of 15 bases between them. The CDR3 holds 15 amino acids from the cysteine to the phenylalanine. The entry retains the CDR3 DNA only, 45 bases that are in frame from base 1. CDR1 and CDR2 are drawn from the germline V gene: SGHTA, FQGNSA. As for this clonotype: What this receptor recognizes is not known. Within one base of it there is no much larger clone, and no base qualities were kept.

Hyperthyroidism patients were newly diagnosed, were aged 18 to 65 years, and had a disease duration under 2 months. Patients with other autoimmune diseases, uncontrolled infections, pregnancy or lactation were excluded from the study. Diagnosis relied on clinical symptoms, serum thyroxine, TRAb, thyroid ultrasound and orbital computed tomography. Trizol reagent was used to extract the total RNA, and its quality was then checked on an Agilent 2100 Bioanalyzer. For repertoire sequencing, TCR beta CDR3 regions were amplified from RNA transcripts. The first round was an RT-PCR using HTBI primers with the Qiagen OneStep RT-PCR kit, and this first round was followed by a second-round multiplex PCR, then size selection and purification. The libraries underwent paired-end sequencing with 100 bp reads on an Illumina HiSeq2000. Processing in the source paper ran as follows. SOAPnuke was used to process the reads, removing any read that contained adapters or uncalled bases, had a mean Phred below 15, or lacked an exact match to the constant primer or identifier. COPE v1.2.5 was used to merge high-quality paired reads. Each unique nucleotide sequence was treated as a clonotype, and MiTCR v1.1 was used to align the clonotypes to the IMGT TRB V, D and J references. Only V-J combinations with frequency above 0.0001 were analysed, covering around 99% of repertoires. A TCR clonal expansion and chaos score per V-J combination was defined as the ratio of F50 clonal expansion to chaos observed in the TCRdist matrix. Welch's t-statistics and random forest were used to reduce features to about a dozen V-J combinations, which were fed into a naive Bayes classifier. Thyroid-blood repertoire similarity was quantified with the Morisita-Horn index. TCRdb cleaned the public reads at Q25 with fastp, built clones with MiXCR and kept in-frame beta chains. For every CDR3 protein sequence, its rows merge into one entry that carries the most common genes and DNA. Here the V and J calls rest on TCRdb's processing, not on the authors' analysis. For this sample there are 1 million to 1.3 million distinct CDR3 sequences; about two fifths appear just once. Over 8.5% of the sample belongs to the ten largest clones.

The receptor chain draws on TRBV7-2 and TRBJ2-5; TRBD2 is a possible D gene, resting on 6 matching bases. The receptor's source is an adult man with Graves' hyperthyroidism. The sequenced sample consisted of peripheral blood or thyroid tissue (not recorded which). The nucleotide sequence is TGTGCCAGCAGCCGGAGGGAACATCAACAAGAGACCCAGTACTTC. This gives the protein CASSRREHQQETQYF.